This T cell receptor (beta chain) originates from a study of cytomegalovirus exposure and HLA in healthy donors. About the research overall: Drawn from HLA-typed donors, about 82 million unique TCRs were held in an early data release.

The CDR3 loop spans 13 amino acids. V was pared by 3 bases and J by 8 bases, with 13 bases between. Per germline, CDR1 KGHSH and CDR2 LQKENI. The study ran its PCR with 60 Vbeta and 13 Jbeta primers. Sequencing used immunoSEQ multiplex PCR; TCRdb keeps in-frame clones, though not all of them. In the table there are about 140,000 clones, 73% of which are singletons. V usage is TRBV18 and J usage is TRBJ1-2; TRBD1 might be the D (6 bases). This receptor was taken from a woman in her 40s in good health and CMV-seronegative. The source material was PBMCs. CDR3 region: CASSPNTGRGYTF. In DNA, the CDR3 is TGTGCCAGCTCACCCAACACAGGGAGAGGCTACACCTTC.